A single sample is the source of the 27 T cell receptor beta chains below, sequenced in a study of CD8 T cells in Susac syndrome (dated by TCRdb to the late 2010s). The receptor library was made with the immunoSEQ multiplex PCR assay. RNA was extracted using the RNeasy kit, and roughly 0.45 to 1 ug of the RNA was reverse transcribed with random hexamers. TCRdb took the public reads, trimmed them with fastp at Q25, ran MiXCR for clone calling and kept in-frame beta chains. Records with the same CDR3 protein are collapsed into one entry carrying the most frequent genes and DNA. The table for this sample lists 100,000 to 150,000 distinct CDR3 sequences; 96% of them were counted only once. Less than 0.15% of the sample rests with the top ten. The sequenced sample consisted of CD4+ T cells from PBMCs. The receptors derive from a human donor with Susac syndrome.

The V gene is TRBV10-3, the J gene TRBJ1-1, with D possibly TRBD1 on 5 matching bases. V was clipped by 6 bases and J by 2 bases, with 13 bases between them. Germline values: CDR1 ENHRY, CDR2 SYGVKD. CDR3 length: 14 amino acids. The CDR3 sequence is CAIRPGHSNTEAFF. The CDR3 bases are TGTGCCATCAGGCCCGGACACTCCAACACTGAAGCTTTCTTT.

This sequence joins TRBV5-1 and TRBJ1-2; TRBD1 is a possible D gene (6 bases). The CDR3 length is 14 residues. Germline V lookup: CDR1 SGHRS, CDR2 YFSETQ. V was clipped by 0 bases and J by 8 bases, with 14 bases between them. The CDR3 sequence: CASSLGQEGGGYTF. For the CDR3, the DNA is TGCGCCAGCAGCTTGGGACAGGAGGGAGGAGGCTACACCTTC.

CDR3 amino acids: CASSPDRIYGYTF. The CDR3 bases are TGCGCCAGCAGCCCAGACAGGATCTATGGCTACACCTTC. The chain joins TRBV5-1 to TRBJ1-2; a possible D gene is TRBD1 (6 bases). Germline CDR1 is SGHRS and CDR2 is YFSETQ. The germline V and J ends were trimmed by 4 bases and 4 bases, with 11 bases remaining between them. The CDR3 covers 13 residues.

This clonotype was seen once. The V and J genes are TRBV28 and TRBJ2-3; D might be TRBD2 (9 bases). V lost 5 bases, J lost 6 bases, and 24 bases lay in between. The CDR3 totals 17 residues. The germline CDR1 and CDR2 sequences are MDHEN and SYDVKM. In DNA form, the CDR3 reads TGTGCCAGCAGTGGCCAGGGGGCTAGCGGGAATCGGGATACGCAGTATTTT. Translating gives CASSGQGASGNRDTQYF. The variable domain in full, completed from reference TRBV28 and TRBJ2-3, reads DVKVTQSSRYLVKRTGEKVFLECVQDMDHENMFWYRQDPGLGLRLIYFSYDVKMKEKGDIPEGYSVSREKKERFSLILESASTNQTSMYLCASSGQGASGNRDTQYFGPGTRLTVL.

This chain links TRBV18 with TRBJ2-7; TRBD2 agrees at 8 bases. CDR3 length equals 14 residues. CDR1 is KGHSH and CDR2 is LQKENI in the germline V gene. The J segment lost 7 bases and the V segment lost 6 bases, leaving 11 bases of the junction unmatched. The CDR3 coding sequence is TGTGCCAGCTCCCGGTCGGGAGGGCTGCGGGAGCAGTACTTC. This translates into CASSRSGGLREQYF.

The chain carries TRBV7-2 and TRBJ2-5; maybe TRBD2 (5 bases). With 0 bases removed from V and 4 bases from J, the gap between germline ends came to 9 bases. The CDR3 is made up of 14 amino acids. Germline V lookup: CDR1 SGHTA, CDR2 FQGNSA. In DNA, the CDR3 is TGTGCCAGCAGCTTAGCATCTAGCATAGAGACCCAGTACTTC. Its protein is CASSLASSIETQYF.

The chain recombines TRBV25-1 with TRBJ1-4; D unclear. V was cut by 4 bases and J by 6 bases, with 18 bases left in between. Germline V gene sequence: CDR1 MGHDK, CDR2 SYGVNS. The CDR3 is made up of 16 amino acids. The CDR3 region is CASSGLRGRSYEKLFF. CDR3 sequence (DNA): TGTGCCAGCAGTGGTCTGCGGGGTAGATCCTATGAAAAACTGTTTTTT.

The chain has TRBV5-4 and TRBJ2-1, with TRBD2 matching over 10 bases. The CDR3 spans 15 residues. V lost 4 bases and J lost 4; bases outside the gene matches: 5. CDR1 is SGHNT, CDR2 YYREEE, per germline (reference sequence). In DNA, the CDR3 is TGTGCCAGCAGCGACGGACTAGCGGCATACAATGAGCAGTTCTTC. This gives the protein CASSDGLAAYNEQFF.

The rearrangement joins TRBV24-1 to TRBJ1-2, with D perhaps matching TRBD1 (6 bases). This CDR3 has 14 residues. The germline V and J ends were trimmed by 3 bases and 2 bases, with 9 bases remaining between them. Germline CDR1 and CDR2: KGHDR and SFDVKD. CDR3 residues: CATSDPGQNYGYTF. DNA for the CDR3: TGTGCCACCAGTGATCCTGGACAGAACTATGGCTACACCTTC.

The rearrangement joins TRBV9 to TRBJ1-1; maybe TRBD1 (5 bases). Germline CDR1 SGDLS, CDR2 YYNGEE. CDR3 length: 14 amino acids. Trimming pared 1 base from V and 2 bases from J, leaving 9 bases between. The CDR3 nucleotides read TGTGCCAGCAGCGTACTCGGGGGAAACACTGAAGCTTTCTTT. This encodes CASSVLGGNTEAFF. The whole variable domain, remainder taken from reference TRBV9 and TRBJ1-1, is DSGVTQTPKHLITATGQRVTLRCSPRSGDLSVYWYQQSLDQGLQFLIQYYNGEERAKGNILERFSAQQFPDLHSELNLSSLELGDSALYFCASSVLGGNTEAFFGQGTRLTVV.

The V call is TRBV15, the J call TRBJ1-1; D perhaps matches TRBD1 (6 bases). The V end lost 0 bases, the J end lost 4 bases, and 12 bases lay between the germline ends. The CDR3 spans 15 residues. Germline loops: CDR1 LNHNV, CDR2 YYDKDF (reference sequence). CDR3 sequence reads: CATSRDGKGGTEAFF. The CDR3 DNA follows: TGTGCCACCAGCAGAGATGGAAAGGGGGGCACTGAAGCTTTCTTT.

This sequence joins TRBV24-1 and TRBJ1-2; 7 nucleotides match TRBD1. Per germline, CDR1 KGHDR and CDR2 SFDVKD. V trimming: 5 bases; J trimming: 4 bases; junction bases outside the gene matches: 6. The CDR3 extends over 14 amino acids. CDR3 coding DNA: TGTGCCACCAGTGGGACGACAGGGAGCTATGGCTACACCTTC. Residues: CATSGTTGSYGYTF.

The CDR3 coding sequence is TGTGCCTGGAGTGACGACTACGAGCAGTACTTC. It yields the protein CAWSDDYEQYF. The chain recombines TRBV30 with TRBJ2-7, with unresolved D. Germline CDR1 and CDR2: GTSNPN and SVGIG (reference sequence). This CDR3 is built from 11 residues. V was pared by 1 base and J by 3 bases, with 4 bases between.

The chain links TRBV15 to TRBJ2-3, with no clear D. This CDR3 has 14 residues. CDR1 LNHNV and CDR2 YYDKDF come from the germline V gene (reference sequence). V dropped 5 bases and J dropped 8 bases, with 17 bases sitting between them. CDR3 protein: CATSPTTNSGTQYF. The DNA of the CDR3 is TGTGCCACCAGCCCCACCACTAACTCCGGTACGCAGTATTTT.

This chain uses TRBV7-6 with TRBJ2-1, with D possibly TRBD1 on 6 matching bases. CDR1 is SGHVS, CDR2 FNYEAQ, per germline. The CDR3 length is 17 residues. V was pared by 5 bases and J by 5 bases, with 22 bases between. The CDR3 region is CASSQAYAGAEHNEQFF. The DNA for the CDR3 is TGTGCCAGCAGCCAGGCATATGCAGGGGCTGAGCACAATGAGCAGTTCTTC.

The chain is built from TRBV2 and TRBJ2-3; unclear D gene. This CDR3 spans 14 amino acids. CDR1 and CDR2 (germline): SNHLY, FYNNEI. V was trimmed by 2 bases and J by 0 bases, leaving 6 bases between them. The CDR3 sequence is CASSEIVSTDTQYF. CDR3 nucleotides: TGTGCCAGCAGTGAAATTGTAAGCACAGATACGCAGTATTTT.

The chain carries TRBV7-8 and TRBJ1-1, with 8 bases matching TRBD1. From germline, CDR1 is SGHVS and CDR2 FQNEAQ. J gave up 6 bases and V 6 bases, and 3 bases lay outside the gene matches. CDR3 length: 12 residues. CDR3 nucleotide sequence: TGTGCCAGCAGACTACAGGGGGCTGAAGCTTTCTTT. It yields the protein CASRLQGAEAFF.

The chain combines TRBV5-1 with TRBJ2-5, with no clear D. The ends were cut back, 4 bases at V and 2 bases at J, with 9 bases in the middle. CDR3 length: 13 residues. Germline V gene sequence: CDR1 SGHRS, CDR2 YFSETQ. In DNA, the CDR3 is TGCGCCAGCAGCACCCTCGAACAAGAGACCCAGTACTTC. It translates to CASSTLEQETQYF.

The rearrangement uses TRBV2 and TRBJ2-7; 9 bases agree with TRBD1. Germline V gene lookup returns CDR1 SNHLY and CDR2 FYNNEI. CDR3 length equals 14 residues. V lost 6 bases, J lost 5 bases, and 8 bases stayed unmatched. Here the CDR3 reads CASRIVGQGNEQYF. CDR3 sequence (DNA): TGTGCCAGCAGGATCGTGGGACAGGGAAACGAGCAGTACTTC.

V and J are TRBV19 and TRBJ2-2; D uncertain. V was trimmed by 9 bases and J by 1 base, leaving 15 bases between them. Germline CDR1 is LNHDA and CDR2 is SQIVND (reference sequence). The CDR3 runs to 15 residues. The CDR3 DNA follows: TGTGCCAGCAGAACTCAGCTCTTGAACACCGGGGAGCTGTTTTTT. It encodes CASRTQLLNTGELFF.

The rearrangement uses TRBV7-8 and TRBJ2-2; 7 bases are a match to TRBD2. The CDR3 length is 16 residues. The trim removed 3 bases at V and 5 bases at J, leaving 9 bases unmatched. Germline V gene lookup returns CDR1 SGHVS and CDR2 FQNEAQ. The CDR3 protein is CASSFTPGGGTGELFF. CDR3 bases: TGTGCCAGCAGCTTTACCCCGGGAGGAGGTACCGGGGAGCTGTTTTTT. Full variable domain (outside the CDR3, taken from reference TRBV7-8 and TRBJ2-2): GAGVSQSPRYKVAKRGQDVALRCDPISGHVSLFWYQQALGQGPEFLTYFQNEAQLDKSGLPSDRFFAERPEGSVSTLKIQRTQQEDSAVYLCASSFTPGGGTGELFFGEGSRLTVL.

The V call is TRBV20-1, the J call TRBJ2-4; D is undetermined. Germline V gives CDR1 DFQATT, CDR2 SNEGSKA (reference sequence). The length of the CDR3 is 13 residues. Trimming left V 7 bases short and J 0 bases short, with 10 bases between. The CDR3 here is CSGAPVAKNIQYF. The CDR3 region has the DNA TGCAGTGGGGCTCCAGTAGCCAAAAACATTCAGTACTTC.

The chain combines TRBV7-2 with TRBJ2-7, with D uncertain. Germline V gives CDR1 SGHTA, CDR2 FQGNSA. The CDR3 totals 13 residues. V shed 1 base and J shed 3 bases, with 7 bases lying between them. CDR3 nucleotide sequence: TGTGCCAGCAGCTTAGTAGTCTTCTACGAGCAGTACTTC. This codes for CASSLVVFYEQYF.

The J gene is TRBJ2-7, the V gene TRBV24-1; D ambiguous. Germline CDR1 reads KGHDR; CDR2 reads SFDVKD. This CDR3 contains 13 residues. V shed 5 bases and J shed 1 base, with 8 bases lying between them. Here the CDR3 reads CATSAANSYEQYF. The CDR3 coding sequence is TGTGCCACCAGTGCGGCCAATTCCTACGAGCAGTACTTC.

The chain has TRBV18 and TRBJ1-1; D is unclear. With 3 bases removed from V and 2 bases from J, the gap between germline ends came to 10 bases. The V gene's germline CDR1 is KGHSH and CDR2 LQKENI. The CDR3 loop spans 14 amino acids. The CDR3 region has the DNA TGTGCCAGCTCACCGCCCGCGGGTAACACTGAAGCTTTCTTT. This encodes CASSPPAGNTEAFF.

This rearrangement joins TRBV19 to TRBJ2-1; D not resolved. The CDR3 is 13 residues long. In germline, CDR1 is LNHDA, CDR2 SQIVND (reference sequence). Trimming removed 3 bases from V and 4 bases from J, with 7 bases in between. The DNA for the CDR3 is TGTGCCAGTAGTATCCAGCTATACAATGAGCAGTTCTTC. Encoded protein: CASSIQLYNEQFF.

This sequence joins TRBV29-1 and TRBJ2-5, with D maybe TRBD2 (6 bases). Germline-derived CDR1 and CDR2 are SQVTM and ANQGSEA. The CDR3 runs 15 residues. V was pared by 4 bases and J by 6 bases, with 21 bases between. The CDR3 here is CSVVARDSPTKTQYF. In DNA form, the CDR3 reads TGCAGCGTTGTTGCCCGGGACTCCCCTACGAAGACCCAGTACTTC. Complete variable domain (other parts from reference TRBV29-1 and TRBJ2-5): SAVISQKPSRDICQRGTSLTIQCQVDSQVTMMFWYRQQPGQSLTLIATANQGSEATYESGFVIDKFPISRPNLTFSTLTVSNMSPEDSSIYLCSVVARDSPTKTQYFGPGTRLLVL.